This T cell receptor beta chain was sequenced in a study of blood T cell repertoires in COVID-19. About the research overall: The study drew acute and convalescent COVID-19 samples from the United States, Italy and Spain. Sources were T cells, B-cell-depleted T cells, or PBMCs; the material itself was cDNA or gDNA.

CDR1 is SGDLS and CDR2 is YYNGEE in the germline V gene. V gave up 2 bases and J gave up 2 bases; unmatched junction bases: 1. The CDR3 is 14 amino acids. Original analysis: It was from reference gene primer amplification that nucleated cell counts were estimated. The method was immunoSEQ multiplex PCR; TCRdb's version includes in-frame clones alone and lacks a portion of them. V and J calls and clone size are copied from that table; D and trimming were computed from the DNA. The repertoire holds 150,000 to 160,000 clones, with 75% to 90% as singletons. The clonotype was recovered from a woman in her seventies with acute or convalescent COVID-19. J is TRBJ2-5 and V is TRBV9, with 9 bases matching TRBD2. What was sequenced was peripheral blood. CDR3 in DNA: TGTGCCAGCAGCGTTAGCGGGGGTCAAGAGACCCAGTACTTC. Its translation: CASSVSGGQETQYF.